This TCR beta chain was documented in a study of Graves' ophthalmopathy and Graves' hyperthyroidism. The CDR3 consists of 14 residues. V gave up 2 bases and J gave up 11 bases, with 19 bases separating them. The germline CDR1 and CDR2 sequences are DFQATT and SNEGSKA (reference sequence). Amplification from RNA transcripts yielded the TCR beta CDR3 regions. The authors performed first-round RT-PCR with HTBI primers and then a second-round multiplex PCR. Via MiXCR, TCRdb re-called the multiplex PCR reads, giving one row per CDR3 protein. The repertoire holds approximately 540,000 distinct CDR3 sequences, about 35% seen once, with about 4.6% in the top ten.

The chain is built from TRBV20-1 and TRBJ1-5; unclear D gene. This sequence originates from an adult man with Graves' hyperthyroidism. The sequencing input was peripheral blood or thyroid tissue (not recorded which). CDR3 DNA: TGCAGTGCTAGATCCACGAGGGCCCAAGAGACCCAGCATTTT. This encodes CSARSTRAQETQHF.